This T cell receptor (beta chain) was captured by sequencing in a study of beta chain features in type 1 diabetes. Overall study findings and caveats: Moderately but significantly shorter TCRB CDR3s were found in Type 1 diabetes patients in all four CD4+ subsets. Lower insertion and higher deletion counts appeared at VDJ junctions in type 1 diabetes patients.

It was via CD45RO/CCR7/CD25/CD127/CD95/CD27 that CD4+ naive, central memory, regulatory and stem cell-like memory cells were sorted. V was clipped by 4 bases and J by 5 bases; unmatched bases: 4. CDR3 length: 14 residues. Germline V gene lookup returns CDR1 KGHSH and CDR2 LQKENI. The authors reverse transcribed all of the isolated RNA, so sequencing captured expressed TCRB transcripts. Profiled with immunoSEQ multiplex PCR; TCRdb holds only in-frame clones, not every one. Counted here are 250,000 to 350,000 clones, over 11% occurring once; the ten biggest clones make up 0.017%. As concerns this clone: The antigen remains undetermined.

The source is a man aged 25 to 40 with type 1 diabetes. Sequencing was carried out using naive CD4+ T cells from blood. This chain connects TRBV18 to TRBJ2-7, with TRBD2 matching over 11 bases. CDR3 bases: TGTGCCAGCTCACTACTAGCGGGAGAACACGAGCAGTACTTC. Translation: CASSLLAGEHEQYF.